Below, one T cell receptor beta chain is given with its context. Under the authors' procedure: Amplification of reference gene primers was used by the study to estimate nucleated cell counts. TCRdb's copy holds only in-frame clones and misses some; the assay was immunoSEQ multiplex PCR. V and J calls and clone size follow that table, whereas D and trimming were derived from the DNA. The sample yields 52,000 or so clones, more than 85% seen once. J was trimmed by 5 bases and V by 2 bases; bases with no gene match: 12. Germline CDR1 and CDR2: MDHEN and SYDVKM. The CDR3 totals 17 residues. The data were taken from a study of blood T cell repertoires in COVID-19. Study-level background: The study drew acute and convalescent COVID-19 samples from the United States, Italy and Spain. Sources were T cells, B-cell-depleted T cells, or PBMCs; the material itself was cDNA or gDNA.

Source material: peripheral blood. The TCR sequence derives from a woman between 65 and 79 years old with active COVID-19. This chain joins TRBV28 and TRBJ2-1; 7 bases are a match to TRBD1. CDR3 amino acids: CASSLHRQGKRDNEQFF. CDR3 coding DNA: TGTGCCAGCAGTTTACACCGACAGGGAAAAAGGGACAATGAGCAGTTCTTC.